The rows below give T cell receptor beta chains drawn from one sample of a study of sequential checkpoint blockade in melanoma. Produced via immunoSEQ multiplex PCR; TCRdb's table is partial and in-frame only. This sample has 25,000 to 30,000 clones, with approximately 75% found just once. The sample here was CD8+ T cells sorted from blood (inferred from file names), taken from a patient given nivolumab and ipilimumab in sequence. These receptors all stem from a human donor with melanoma. Both conserved end residues are part of each CDR3. The order of the fields is clone size, V gene, D gene, J gene, CDR3 DNA, CDR3 protein. D genes are given only for firm matches. Where a row states a size, it is once, few, many or the class of an expanded clone; other rows omit it.

clone size: .; V gene: TRBV19; D gene: TRBD1; J gene: TRBJ2-7; CDR3 DNA: TGTGCCAGTAGTATGAGACAGGGCTACGAGCAGTACTTC; CDR3 protein: CASSMRQGYEQYF
clone size: .; V gene: TRBV5-1; D gene: .; J gene: TRBJ2-3; CDR3 DNA: TGCGCCAGCAGCTTACAGGGTAATTTGGCAGATACGCAGTATTTT; CDR3 protein: CASSLQGNLADTQYF
clone size: .; V gene: TRBV7-3; D gene: .; J gene: TRBJ1-1; CDR3 DNA: TGTGCCAGCAGCTTAGTAGTGAACACTGAAGCTTTCTTT; CDR3 protein: CASSLVVNTEAFF
clone size: .; V gene: TRBV28; D gene: .; J gene: TRBJ2-7; CDR3 DNA: TGTGCCAGCAGTTTAGCGCAGGGGGGCTACGAGCAGTACTTC; CDR3 protein: CASSLAQGGYEQYF
clone size: .; V gene: TRBV6-6; D gene: .; J gene: TRBJ1-6; CDR3 DNA: TGTGCCAGCAGTCCCCCCGGGGGAGAGTTGAATTCACCCCTCCACTTT; CDR3 protein: CASSPPGGELNSPLHF
clone size: .; V gene: TRBV16; D gene: .; J gene: TRBJ1-2; CDR3 DNA: TGTGCCAGCAGCCAGCCCCCGGAGGTGGATGGCTACACCTTC; CDR3 protein: CASSQPPEVDGYTF
clone size: .; V gene: TRBV5-1; D gene: .; J gene: TRBJ1-2; CDR3 DNA: TGCGCCAGTTACACACCCGAGGGTCGGGGGGACTTTGGCGGCTACACCTTC; CDR3 protein: CASYTPEGRGDFGGYTF
clone size: few; V gene: TRBV5-6; D gene: .; J gene: TRBJ2-5; CDR3 DNA: TGTGCCAGCAGCCCCACAGGGTACCAAGAGACCCAGTACTTC; CDR3 protein: CASSPTGYQETQYF
clone size: .; V gene: TRBV4-1; D gene: TRBD1; J gene: TRBJ2-1; CDR3 DNA: TGCGCCAGCAGCCAAGATCCGGGACAGGGATCGTACAATGAGCAGTTCTTC; CDR3 protein: CASSQDPGQGSYNEQFF
clone size: .; V gene: TRBV11-2; D gene: .; J gene: TRBJ2-7; CDR3 DNA: TGTGCCAGCAGCCCCCGGACAGTTTACGAGCAGTACTTC; CDR3 protein: CASSPRTVYEQYF
clone size: .; V gene: TRBV7-3; D gene: TRBD2; J gene: TRBJ2-1; CDR3 DNA: TGTGCCAGCAGCCCCGGGACTAGCGGGAGCAATGAGCAGTTCTTC; CDR3 protein: CASSPGTSGSNEQFF
clone size: .; V gene: TRBV9; D gene: TRBD1; J gene: TRBJ2-7; CDR3 DNA: TGTGCCAGCAGCGTAGGGGGACAGGGGTCCTACGAGCAGTACTTC; CDR3 protein: CASSVGGQGSYEQYF
clone size: .; V gene: TRBV7-9; D gene: TRBD1; J gene: TRBJ1-1; CDR3 DNA: TGTGCCAGCAGCGGGACAGCCTCGAGGACTGAAGCTTTCTTT; CDR3 protein: CASSGTASRTEAFF
clone size: .; V gene: TRBV5-4; D gene: TRBD1; J gene: TRBJ1-2; CDR3 DNA: TGTGCCAGCAGCTCTGGACAGGATGGGTATGATGGCTACACCTTC; CDR3 protein: CASSSGQDGYDGYTF
clone size: .; V gene: TRBV7-9; D gene: TRBD1; J gene: TRBJ1-1; CDR3 DNA: TGTGCCAGCAGCTTAGATCAGGGGGCAGGGACTGAAGCTTTCTTT; CDR3 protein: CASSLDQGAGTEAFF
clone size: .; V gene: TRBV11-2; D gene: TRBD1; J gene: TRBJ1-5; CDR3 DNA: TGTGCCAGCAGCTTAGGACGACAGGGATCGGGGGATCAGCCCCAGCATTTT; CDR3 protein: CASSLGRQGSGDQPQHF
clone size: .; V gene: TRBV5-1; D gene: .; J gene: TRBJ2-2; CDR3 DNA: TGCGCCAGCCGGGAACAGTTCGACACCGGGGAGCTGTTTTTT; CDR3 protein: CASREQFDTGELFF
clone size: .; V gene: TRBV7-2; D gene: TRBD1; J gene: TRBJ1-1; CDR3 DNA: TGTGCCAGCAGAAACGGACAGGGCTTGGTTTTC; CDR3 protein: CASRNGQGLVF
clone size: .; V gene: TRBV2; D gene: TRBD1; J gene: TRBJ1-2; CDR3 DNA: TGTGCCAGCACCCCCCGACAGGGAGGCTACACCTTC; CDR3 protein: CASTPRQGGYTF
clone size: .; V gene: TRBV27; D gene: TRBD2; J gene: TRBJ2-1; CDR3 DNA: TGTGCCAGCAGTTTATCTCTAGCGGGGGCCAACAATGAGCAGTTCTTC; CDR3 protein: CASSLSLAGANNEQFF
clone size: .; V gene: TRBV9; D gene: TRBD2; J gene: TRBJ2-7; CDR3 DNA: TGTGCCAGCAGCCCAGACGGGGGGAACACCTACGAGCAGTACTTC; CDR3 protein: CASSPDGGNTYEQYF
clone size: .; V gene: TRBV27; D gene: .; J gene: TRBJ1-5; CDR3 DNA: TGTGCCAGCAGTACCTCTTCGGTTGGGCCCCAGCATTTT; CDR3 protein: CASSTSSVGPQHF
clone size: .; V gene: TRBV5-1; D gene: TRBD1; J gene: TRBJ2-7; CDR3 DNA: TGCGCCAGCAGCTTGGCTACAGGGGGCGACGAGCAGTACTTC; CDR3 protein: CASSLATGGDEQYF
clone size: .; V gene: TRBV10-3; D gene: TRBD2; J gene: TRBJ2-7; CDR3 DNA: TGTGCCATCGCGGGACTAGCGGGGTACGGCTACGAGCAGTACTTC; CDR3 protein: CAIAGLAGYGYEQYF
clone size: .; V gene: TRBV27; D gene: TRBD2; J gene: TRBJ2-1; CDR3 DNA: TGTGCCAGCCGCTTGGGACTAGCAGTCGATGAGCAGTTCTTC; CDR3 protein: CASRLGLAVDEQFF
clone size: .; V gene: TRBV28; D gene: TRBD1; J gene: TRBJ2-5; CDR3 DNA: TGTGCCAGCAACCTATACAGGGGTCAAGAGACCCAGTACTTC; CDR3 protein: CASNLYRGQETQYF
clone size: once; V gene: TRBV7-8; D gene: .; J gene: TRBJ1-1; CDR3 DNA: TGTGCCAGCAGCCCCAAACCGGGAACGAGTCGCCGTTCTGAAGCTTTCTTT; CDR3 protein: CASSPKPGTSRRSEAFF
clone size: .; V gene: TRBV19; D gene: .; J gene: TRBJ1-6; CDR3 DNA: TGTGCCAGTAGTATCGGGCGGGACGGCGTGAATTCACCCCTCCACTTT; CDR3 protein: CASSIGRDGVNSPLHF